This T cell receptor (beta chain) was sequenced during a study of blood T cell repertoires in COVID-19. This clone was detected once. The protocol was immunoSEQ multiplex PCR, while the TCRdb copy is restricted to in-frame clones and leaves out a portion. The sample contains approximately 210,000 clones, around 82% of which appear only once. Germline CDR1 reads SGHRS; CDR2 reads YFSETQ. V was pared by 7 bases and J by 4 bases, with 12 bases of the junction left unmatched. The CDR3 spans 15 residues. The sequenced sample was peripheral blood. This sequence was found in a woman aged 40 to 55 with active or convalescent COVID-19. The chain combines TRBV5-1 with TRBJ2-3; 7 bases line up with TRBD2. This chain's CDR3 is CASATTSLLSDTQYF. The CDR3 DNA reads TGCGCCAGCGCGACGACTAGCCTTCTGTCAGATACGCAGTATTTT. The entire variable domain, with the rest obtained from reference TRBV5-1 and TRBJ2-3, is as follows: KAGVTQTPRYLIKTRGQQVTLSCSPISGHRSVSWYQQTPGQGLQFLFEYFSETQRNKGNFPGRFSGRQFSNSRSEMNVSTLELGDSALYLCASATTSLLSDTQYFGPGTRLTVL.